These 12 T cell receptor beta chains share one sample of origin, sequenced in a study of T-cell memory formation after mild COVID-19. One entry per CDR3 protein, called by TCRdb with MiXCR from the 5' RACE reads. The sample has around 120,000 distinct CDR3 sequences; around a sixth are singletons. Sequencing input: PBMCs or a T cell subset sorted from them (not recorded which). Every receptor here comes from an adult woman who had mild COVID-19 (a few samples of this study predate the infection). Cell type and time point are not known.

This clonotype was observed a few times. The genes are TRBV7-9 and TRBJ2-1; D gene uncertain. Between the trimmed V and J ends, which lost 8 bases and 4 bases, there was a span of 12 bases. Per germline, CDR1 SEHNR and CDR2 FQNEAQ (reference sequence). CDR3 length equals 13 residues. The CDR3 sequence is CASHAGVYNEQFF. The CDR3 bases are TGTGCCAGCCATGCAGGTGTTTACAATGAGCAGTTCTTC. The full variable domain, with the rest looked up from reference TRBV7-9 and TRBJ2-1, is DTGVSQNPRHKITKRGQNVTFRCDPISEHNRLYWYRQTLGQGPEFLTYFQNEAQLEKSRLLSDRFSAERPKGSFSTLEIQRTEQGDSAMYLCASHAGVYNEQFFGPGTRLTVL.

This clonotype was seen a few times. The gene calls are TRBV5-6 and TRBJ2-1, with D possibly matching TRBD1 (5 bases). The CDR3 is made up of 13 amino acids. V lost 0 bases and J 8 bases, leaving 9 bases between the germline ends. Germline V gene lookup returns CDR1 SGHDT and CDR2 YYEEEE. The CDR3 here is CASSLGRGDEQFF. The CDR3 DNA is TGTGCCAGCAGCTTGGGTAGGGGCGATGAGCAGTTCTTC.

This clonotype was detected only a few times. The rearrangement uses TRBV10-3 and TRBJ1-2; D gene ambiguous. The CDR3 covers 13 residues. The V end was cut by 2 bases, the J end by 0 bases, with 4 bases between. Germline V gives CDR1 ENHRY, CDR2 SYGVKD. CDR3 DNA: TGTGCCATCAGTGAGGACGCTAACTATGGCTACACCTTC. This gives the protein CAISEDANYGYTF.

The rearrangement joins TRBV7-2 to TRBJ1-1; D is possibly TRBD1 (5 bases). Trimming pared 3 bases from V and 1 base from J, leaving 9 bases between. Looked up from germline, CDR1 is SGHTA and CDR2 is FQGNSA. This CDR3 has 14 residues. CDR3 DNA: TGTGCCAGCAGCTTCCCGGGACCGAACACTGAAGCTTTCTTT. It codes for CASSFPGPNTEAFF.

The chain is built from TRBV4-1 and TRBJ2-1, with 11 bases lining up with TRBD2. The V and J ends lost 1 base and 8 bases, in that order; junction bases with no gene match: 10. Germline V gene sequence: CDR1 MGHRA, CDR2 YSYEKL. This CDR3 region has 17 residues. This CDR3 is CASSQGTSGSLADEQFF. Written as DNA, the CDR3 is TGCGCCAGCAGCCAAGGAACTAGCGGGAGTCTCGCGGATGAGCAGTTCTTC.

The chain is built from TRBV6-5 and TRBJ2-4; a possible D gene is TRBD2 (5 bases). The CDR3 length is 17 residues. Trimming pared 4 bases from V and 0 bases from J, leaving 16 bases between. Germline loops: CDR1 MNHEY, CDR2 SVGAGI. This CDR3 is CASSLGLSRAAKNIQYF. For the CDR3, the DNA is TGTGCCAGCAGTTTAGGACTTTCTAGGGCAGCCAAAAACATTCAGTACTTC.

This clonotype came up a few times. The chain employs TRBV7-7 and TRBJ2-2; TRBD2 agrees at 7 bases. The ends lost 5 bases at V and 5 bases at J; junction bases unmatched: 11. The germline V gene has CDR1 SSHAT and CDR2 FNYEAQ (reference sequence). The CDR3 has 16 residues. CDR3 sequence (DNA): TGTGCCAGCAGCGGTAGTCTAGCGGTGGGAACCGGGGAGCTGTTTTTT. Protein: CASSGSLAVGTGELFF.

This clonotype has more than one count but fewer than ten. The DNA of the CDR3 is TGCAGTGCTACCCTCACAGGGGAGACAGATACGCAGTATTTT. Translation: CSATLTGETDTQYF. The chain uses TRBV20-1 and TRBJ2-3; the match to TRBD1 covers 7 bases. The V gene end was trimmed by 4 bases and the J gene end by 3 bases; junction bases not matched to a gene: 7. The CDR3 runs 14 residues. The germline gives CDR1 DFQATT, CDR2 SNEGSKA (reference sequence).

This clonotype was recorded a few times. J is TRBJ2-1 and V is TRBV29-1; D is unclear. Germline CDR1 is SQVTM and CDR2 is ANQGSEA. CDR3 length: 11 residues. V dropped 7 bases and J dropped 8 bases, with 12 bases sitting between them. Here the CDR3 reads CSGVVGHEQFF. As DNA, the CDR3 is TGCAGCGGCGTGGTAGGGCATGAGCAGTTCTTC.

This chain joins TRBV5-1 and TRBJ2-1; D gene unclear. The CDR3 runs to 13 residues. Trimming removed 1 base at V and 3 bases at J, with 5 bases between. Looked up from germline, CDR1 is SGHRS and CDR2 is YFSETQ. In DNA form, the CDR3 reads TGCGCCAGCAGCTTGCCGGGCTACAATGAGCAGTTCTTC. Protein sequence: CASSLPGYNEQFF.

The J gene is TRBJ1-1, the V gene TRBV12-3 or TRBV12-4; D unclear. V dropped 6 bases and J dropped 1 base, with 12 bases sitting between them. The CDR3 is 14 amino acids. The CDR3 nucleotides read TGTGCCAGCAGACTGAACACAGCGAACACTGAAGCTTTCTTT. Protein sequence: CASRLNTANTEAFF.

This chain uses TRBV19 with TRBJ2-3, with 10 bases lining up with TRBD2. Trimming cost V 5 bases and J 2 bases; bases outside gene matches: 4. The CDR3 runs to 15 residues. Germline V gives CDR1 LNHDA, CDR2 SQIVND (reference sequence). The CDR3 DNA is TGTGCCAGTAGTTCGCTAGCGGGAGCCACAGATACGCAGTATTTT. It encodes CASSSLAGATDTQYF.